The 7 T cell receptor beta chains in this list originate from one sample, sequenced in a study of blood T cells in healthy people across ages. The authors ran a second PCR of about 7 to 11 cycles using a sample-barcoded 5' primer and a J-beta primer mix. Each CDR3 protein gets one entry after TCRdb re-called the 5' RACE reads with MiXCR. The sample consists of 780,000 or so distinct CDR3 sequences, 53% of them appearing once. The specimen was blood. All receptors come from an elderly man in good health.

A note on this clonotype: A much larger clone sits a single nucleotide away, making a read error possible. The chain recombines TRBV9 with TRBJ2-7, with D perhaps assigned TRBD1 or TRBD2 (5 bases each). The CDR3 runs 18 residues. CDR1 is SGDLS, CDR2 YYNGEE, per germline. The V end was cut by 0 bases, the J end by 7 bases, with 26 bases between. The DNA of the CDR3 is TGTGCCAGCAGCGTAGATAGTATGGACCGGGGCTCCTACAATGAGCAGTACTTC. Translating gives CASSVDSMDRGSYNEQYF.

The chain links TRBV2 to TRBJ2-7; D remains ambiguous. Per the germline V gene, CDR1 is SNHLY and CDR2 is FYNNEI. The V gene lost 9 bases and the J gene lost 0 bases, with 15 bases spanning the gap. The CDR3 is 14 amino acids. CDR3 nucleotides: TGTGCCAGGTCTGCGGTCCAGAGCTCCTACGAGCAGTACTTC. It translates to CARSAVQSSYEQYF.

This chain's CDR3 is CASSRDRAENEQFF. CDR3 in DNA: TGTGCCAGCAGCCGGGACAGGGCAGAGAATGAGCAGTTCTTC. The gene calls are TRBV12-3 or TRBV12-4 and TRBJ2-1; 9 bases map to TRBD1. The CDR3 runs 14 residues. Trimming at V came to 6 bases and at J to 7 bases, leaving 7 bases not matched to a gene.

This chain links TRBV12-3 or TRBV12-4 with TRBJ2-1, with D possibly matching TRBD2 (6 bases). The DNA end is a closer match to TRBJ2-7, so the J assignment may be wrong. The CDR3 sequence is 15 residues long. CDR3 in DNA: TGTGCCAGCAGTCTTAACGGGAGAGCGAACAATGAGCAGTACTTC. It codes for CASSLNGRANNEQYF.

This chain joins TRBV29-1 and TRBJ2-3, with D possibly matching TRBD2 (5 bases). This CDR3 contains 15 residues. V gave up 3 bases and J gave up 2 bases, with 15 bases separating them. The V gene's germline CDR1 is SQVTM and CDR2 ANQGSEA. The CDR3 here is CSVDGLSSVTDTQYF. The DNA for the CDR3 is TGCAGCGTTGATGGCCTTAGTAGCGTCACAGATACGCAGTATTTT.

The chain joins TRBV20-1 to TRBJ2-4; 11 bases map to TRBD2. The J call is doubtful: the DNA matches TRBJ2-7 better. The germline gives CDR1 DFQATT, CDR2 SNEGSKA (reference sequence). The CDR3 extends over 14 amino acids. The CDR3 sequence: CSAGRGTSGYEQYF. In nucleotides, the CDR3 is TGCAGTGCTGGTAGGGGGACTAGCGGTTACGAGCAGTACTTC.

The CDR3 nucleotides are TGCAGTGCTAGATCCCCAGGGCCAAGGAGCACAGATACGCAGTATTTT. Translating it yields CSARSPGPRSTDTQYF. The J gene is TRBJ2-3, the V gene TRBV20-1, with D possibly TRBD1 on 5 matching bases. Between the trimmed V and J ends, which lost 2 bases and 0 bases, there was a span of 15 bases. The germline V gene has CDR1 DFQATT and CDR2 SNEGSKA (reference sequence). This CDR3 is 16 amino acids long.